The present T cell receptor (beta chain) was sequenced within a study of early T cells in non-severe SARS-CoV-2 infection. Study-wide context: Chains stayed unpaired after sequencing of bulk RNA from unsorted whole blood. Study-wide results and limits: There was a bias toward anti-spike CD8 responses in VDJdb matching, which missed private and CD4 specificities.

Each cDNA molecule carried a unique molecular identifier. TCRdb reanalysed the 5' RACE reads using MiXCR and keeps one entry per CDR3 protein. The sample records some 77,000 distinct CDR3 sequences, around 12% being singletons. The V gene end was trimmed by 3 bases and the J gene end by 2 bases; junction bases not matched to a gene: 1. Germline V lookup: CDR1 SGHTA, CDR2 FQGTGA. The CDR3 is made up of 16 amino acids. This clonotype was found many times. Its cognate antigen is unknown. The chain has TRBV7-3 and TRBJ2-6; 10 bases map to TRBD1. The TCR comes from an adult who was a healthcare worker with PCR-confirmed SARS-CoV-2 infection or an uninfected control (not recorded which). The donor label of this sample is uncertain. Sequencing used whole blood, obtained at baseline. The CDR3 protein is CASSLGQGTGANVLTF. CDR3 DNA sequence: TGTGCCAGCAGCTTGGGACAGGGGACTGGGGCCAACGTCCTGACTTTC.